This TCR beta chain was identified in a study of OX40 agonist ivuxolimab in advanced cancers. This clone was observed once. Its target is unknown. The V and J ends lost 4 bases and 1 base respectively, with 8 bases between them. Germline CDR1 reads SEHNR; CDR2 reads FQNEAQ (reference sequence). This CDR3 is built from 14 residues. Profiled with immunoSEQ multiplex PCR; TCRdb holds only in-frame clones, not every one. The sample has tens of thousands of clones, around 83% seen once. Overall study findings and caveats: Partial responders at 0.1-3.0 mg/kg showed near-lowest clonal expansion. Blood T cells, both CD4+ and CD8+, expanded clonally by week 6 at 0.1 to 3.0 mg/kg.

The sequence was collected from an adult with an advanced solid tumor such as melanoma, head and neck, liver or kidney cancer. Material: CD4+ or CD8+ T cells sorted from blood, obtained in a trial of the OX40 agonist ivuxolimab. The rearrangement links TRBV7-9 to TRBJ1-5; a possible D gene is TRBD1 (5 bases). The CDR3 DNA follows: TGTGCCAGCAGCTCCAGGGAAAGCAATCAGCCCCAGCATTTT. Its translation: CASSSRESNQPQHF.